This T cell receptor beta chain stems from a study of breast tumors, draining lymph nodes, adjacent tissues. The study, taken as a whole, reports: Compared with lymph nodes, tumors were less diverse; compared with nontumor tissue, more.

Germline assignment: CDR1 SGHNT and CDR2 YENEEA. Trimming removed 6 bases from V and 1 base from J; junction bases left unmatched: 2. CDR3 length: 13 residues. A single record per CDR3 protein comes from TCRdb applying MiXCR to the multiplex PCR reads. This table holds 170,000 or so distinct CDR3 sequences, roughly 30% found once. The lymph nodes were axillary draining lymph nodes from breast cancer patients. To note about this clonotype: Its antigen is unknown.

This receptor was taken from a female donor with breast cancer. Some clones in this sample may be carry-over from other donors' samples. The chain couples TRBV11-3 to TRBJ1-1; 7 positions agree with TRBD1. Material for sequencing was axillary lymph node tissue. Here the CDR3 reads CASSGQENTEAFF. CDR3 DNA: TGTGCCAGCAGTGGACAGGAGAACACTGAAGCTTTCTTT.